Presented here are 23 T cell receptor beta chains from one specimen sequenced in a study of T cells in Graves' hyperthyroidism and ophthalmopathy. The investigators amplified TCR beta CDR3 regions from RNA transcripts. With the HTBI primer set, the TCR CDR3 went through a first round of RT-PCR. TCRdb independently ran MiXCR on the multiplex PCR reads; one entry per CDR3 protein. The sample includes around 700,000 distinct CDR3 sequences, over 15% of them seen just once. The sequencing sample was made of blood. Receptor source: a woman aged 45 to 65 with Graves' hyperthyroidism that later progressed to Graves' ophthalmopathy.

This clonotype has ten or more counts. The chain employs TRBV30 and TRBJ1-6; 7 nucleotides match TRBD1. Germline V gene data show CDR1 as GTSNPN and CDR2 as SVGIG (reference sequence). J was trimmed by 10 bases and V by 8 bases; bases with no gene match: 11. This CDR3 is 13 amino acids long. The CDR3, as DNA: TGTGCCGGACAGGACACAAGGGAATCACCCCTCCACTTT. Amino acid sequence: CAGQDTRESPLHF.

This chain links TRBV12-3 or TRBV12-4 with TRBJ1-5; D is possibly TRBD1 (6 bases). The CDR3 runs to 16 residues. Trimming cost V 6 bases and J 1 base, with 16 bases left between them. DNA of the CDR3: TGTGCCAGCAGCCAAAGGGGGGGACGAAGCAATCAGCCCCAGCATTTT. This encodes CASSQRGGRSNQPQHF.

The J gene is TRBJ2-1, the V gene TRBV19; 8 bases agree with TRBD1. This CDR3 has 15 residues. With V trimmed by 4 bases and J by 0 bases, 2 bases remained unmatched. Germline-derived CDR1 and CDR2 are LNHDA and SQIVND (reference sequence). CDR3 loop: CASSKDRDSYNEQFF. The CDR3 DNA is TGTGCCAGTAGTAAGGACAGGGACTCCTACAATGAGCAGTTCTTC.

As to this clonotype: This may arise from a read error, as a much more abundant clone is one base away. This rearrangement joins TRBV27 to TRBJ2-7; the D gene could be TRBD1 or TRBD2 (6 bases each). The CDR3 length is 15 residues. V was cut by 5 bases and J by 6 bases, with 20 bases left in between. CDR1 and CDR2 (germline): MNHEY, SMNVEV (reference sequence). The chain's CDR3 is CASSDSIGGGSEQYF. The CDR3 DNA sequence: TGTGCCAGCAGTGATTCCATTGGAGGGGGATCCGAGCAGTACTTC.

This clonotype was recorded at least ten times. The V and J genes are TRBV2 and TRBJ2-7; TRBD2 is a possible D gene (5 bases). The germline V gene has CDR1 SNHLY and CDR2 FYNNEI. Trimming pared 6 bases from V and 3 bases from J, leaving 15 bases between. The CDR3 consists of 14 residues. As DNA, the CDR3 is TGTGCCAGCAGCGGGGATACCGGGTTCTACGAGCAGTACTTC. Translated, it gives CASSGDTGFYEQYF.

The CDR3 nucleotides are TGCAGTGCTAGAGATTGGACTAGCGGGAGGTCCAACGAGCAGTACTTC. This translates into CSARDWTSGRSNEQYF. This sequence joins TRBV20-1 and TRBJ2-7; TRBD2 aligns across 14 bases. V shed 0 bases, J shed 5 bases, and the junction held 6 bases outside the gene matches. Germline values: CDR1 DFQATT, CDR2 SNEGSKA (reference sequence). The length of the CDR3 is 16 residues.

The CDR3 here is CASSLERGRLGTEAFF. The CDR3 coding sequence is TGCGCCAGCAGCTTGGAGAGGGGGCGACTGGGCACTGAAGCTTTCTTT. V and J are TRBV5-1 and TRBJ1-1; TRBD1 agrees at 7 bases. Unmatched junction bases numbered 9, after V lost 0 bases and J lost 4 bases. Looked up from germline, CDR1 is SGHRS and CDR2 is YFSETQ. The CDR3 totals 16 residues.

This clonotype was counted a few times. The chain combines TRBV7-2 with TRBJ2-5; TRBD2 is a possible D gene (6 bases). Germline V lookup: CDR1 SGHTA, CDR2 FQGNSA. With 5 bases removed from V and 4 bases from J, the gap between germline ends came to 17 bases. The CDR3 extends over 15 amino acids. The CDR3 nucleotides are TGTGCCAGCAGCCCGCCGAGGCGGGGCTTAGAGACCCAGTACTTC. Protein product: CASSPPRRGLETQYF.

This clonotype showed up many times. This chain uses TRBV12-3 or TRBV12-4 with TRBJ2-6, with TRBD2 matching 7 bases. The CDR3 runs to 18 residues. Trimming cost V 2 bases and J 0 bases; bases outside gene matches: 7. The CDR3 nucleotides read TGTGCCAGCAGTTTATGGGGCGGGAGACCCTCTGGGGCCAACGTCCTGACTTTC. Amino acids: CASSLWGGRPSGANVLTF.

This clonotype turned up a few times. In nucleotides, the CDR3 is TGTGCCAGCAAAACAGAACCGACCTACGAGCAGTACTTC. This sequence encodes CASKTEPTYEQYF. This sequence joins TRBV6-2 or TRBV6-3 and TRBJ2-7; D ambiguous. Per germline, CDR1 MNHEY and CDR2 SVGEGT. Trimming removed 7 bases from V and 2 bases from J, with 12 bases in between. The CDR3 consists of 13 residues.

The chain employs TRBV9 and TRBJ1-1; D remains ambiguous. V lost 6 bases and J 6 bases, leaving 18 bases between the germline ends. This CDR3 spans 14 amino acids. From germline, CDR1 is SGDLS and CDR2 YYNGEE. The CDR3 reads CASNKIGQVAEAFF. The CDR3 coding sequence is TGTGCCAGCAACAAAATAGGGCAGGTGGCTGAAGCTTTCTTT. Full variable domain (outside the CDR3, taken from reference TRBV9 and TRBJ1-1): DSGVTQTPKHLITATGQRVTLRCSPRSGDLSVYWYQQSLDQGLQFLIQYYNGEERAKGNILERFSAQQFPDLHSELNLSSLELGDSALYFCASNKIGQVAEAFFGQGTRLTVV.

This clonotype was recorded at least ten times. This chain joins TRBV20-1 and TRBJ1-5; D is unresolved. Germline V gene data show CDR1 as DFQATT and CDR2 as SNEGSKA (reference sequence). V gave up 0 bases and J gave up 0 bases, with 9 bases separating them. The CDR3 has 15 residues. The chain's CDR3 is CSARDRRDSNQPQHF. CDR3 nucleotides: TGCAGTGCTAGAGATAGAAGGGATAGCAATCAGCCCCAGCATTTT.

On this clonotype: Germline and junction disagree at one end, which may indicate a read error. The chain combines TRBV27 with TRBJ1-2, with D hard to call. Germline V lookup: CDR1 MNHEY, CDR2 SMNVEV (reference sequence). This CDR3 spans 15 amino acids. The DNA for the CDR3 is TGTGCCAGCAATTTATTGAGGGATTCTAACTATGGCTACACCTTC. Encoded protein: CASNLLRDSNYGYTF.

This clonotype was found many times. The rearrangement uses TRBV20-1 and TRBJ1-6, with D possibly matching TRBD1 (5 bases). The length of the CDR3 is 18 residues. The germline gives CDR1 DFQATT, CDR2 SNEGSKA (reference sequence). With 1 base removed from V and 3 bases from J, the gap between germline ends came to 19 bases. The DNA for the CDR3 is TGCAGTGCTAGAGTGGGGCTCTCAGGGAGAAGCTATAATTCACCCCTCCACTTT. Its translation: CSARVGLSGRSYNSPLHF.

This clonotype occurred many times. The chain has TRBV9 and TRBJ2-7, with D possibly matching TRBD1 (6 bases). Trimming took 4 bases from V and 3 from J, leaving 17 bases between them. Germline assignment: CDR1 SGDLS and CDR2 YYNGEE. This CDR3 has 15 residues. CDR3 nucleotides: TGTGCCAGCAGCCCAGCTGGGGGCGGATTCTACGAGCAGTACTTC. This sequence encodes CASSPAGGGFYEQYF.

The chain is built from TRBV18 and TRBJ2-2; D may be TRBD1 (5 bases). This CDR3 region has 15 residues. Germline lookup yields CDR1 KGHSH and CDR2 LQKENI. Trimming took 3 bases from V and 0 from J, leaving 8 bases between them. As DNA, the CDR3 is TGTGCCAGCTCACCGATCAGGGCGAACACCGGGGAGCTGTTTTTT. Protein product: CASSPIRANTGELFF.

The chain combines TRBV15 with TRBJ2-2; D unresolved. Germline lookup yields CDR1 LNHNV and CDR2 YYDKDF (reference sequence). The CDR3 contains 15 residues. The germline V and J ends were trimmed by 0 bases and 4 bases, with 9 bases remaining between them. This chain's CDR3 is CATSRELLVTGELFF. The CDR3 region has the DNA TGTGCCACCAGCAGAGAGCTACTTGTCACCGGGGAGCTGTTTTTT.

This clonotype showed up just a few times. This chain joins TRBV7-8 and TRBJ1-5; D unclear. The CDR3 has 15 amino acids. V gave up 4 bases and J gave up 0 bases, with 10 bases separating them. CDR1 SGHVS and CDR2 FQNEAQ come from the germline V gene. The CDR3 reads CASSSTSYSNQPQHF. The CDR3 DNA sequence: TGTGCCAGCAGCTCCACTAGCTATAGCAATCAGCCCCAGCATTTT.

The V gene is TRBV20-1, the J gene TRBJ1-6; TRBD1 matches at 9 bases. The CDR3 has 13 residues. The ends lost 3 bases at V and 7 bases at J; junction bases unmatched: 1. Germline V CDR1 and CDR2: DFQATT, SNEGSKA (reference sequence). In nucleotides, the CDR3 is TGCAGTGCTAGTGGACAGGGGAATTCACCCCTCCACTTT. Its protein is CSASGQGNSPLHF.

The CDR3 nucleotides read TGTGCCAGTATTAAGGGATCTGCTAACTATGGCTACACCTTC. Protein sequence: CASIKGSANYGYTF. V and J are TRBV19 and TRBJ1-2; D uncertain. Germline V gene sequence: CDR1 LNHDA, CDR2 SQIVND (reference sequence). The CDR3 is 14 residues long. Trimming removed 7 bases at V and 0 bases at J, with 12 bases between.

This clonotype was seen only a few times. V usage is TRBV5-1 and J usage is TRBJ1-4; 11 nucleotides match TRBD1. Germline values: CDR1 SGHRS, CDR2 YFSETQ. J lost 6 bases, V lost 3 bases, and 7 bases had no gene match. CDR3 size: 16 residues. This CDR3 is CASSWRPGQGDEKLFF. The CDR3 DNA reads TGCGCCAGCAGCTGGAGACCGGGACAGGGGGATGAAAAACTGTTTTTT.

In its sample, this clonotype was seen many times. CDR3 protein: CASSSEISGGSTEAFF. The CDR3 coding sequence is TGTGCCAGCAGCTCCGAAATCAGCGGTGGTAGCACTGAAGCTTTCTTT. The gene calls are TRBV9 and TRBJ1-1; D uncertain. Germline CDR1 SGDLS, CDR2 YYNGEE. The CDR3 is 16 amino acids. V was cut by 4 bases and J by 4 bases, with 20 bases left in between.

The rearrangement links TRBV10-2 to TRBJ2-7; D may be TRBD1 or TRBD2 (5 bases each). The CDR3 loop spans 13 amino acids. Between the trimmed V and J ends, which lost 7 bases and 0 bases, there was a span of 10 bases. CDR1 is WSHSY, CDR2 SAAADI, per germline. The CDR3 spells CASTGTDSYEQYF. The CDR3 nucleotides are TGCGCCAGCACCGGGACCGACTCCTACGAGCAGTACTTC.